This T cell receptor (beta chain) was obtained from a study of blood T cells in healthy people across ages. This CDR3 spans 15 amino acids. V was trimmed by 3 bases and J by 3 bases, leaving 15 bases between them. CDR1 is MDHEN, CDR2 SYDVKM, per germline. This clonotype was observed a handful of times. Antigen unknown. Study-level findings and limits: Aged donors had fewer naive CD4+ cells and lower diversity than long-lived donors.

A second PCR, run for about 7 to 11 cycles, used a sample-barcoded 5' primer plus a J-beta primer mix. TCRdb called the 5' RACE reads again in MiXCR, with one record for every CDR3 protein. The sample lists about 1 million distinct CDR3 sequences; more than 40% were seen once. The genes are TRBV28 and TRBJ2-7; either TRBD1 or TRBD2 may fit D (5 bases each). This receptor was obtained from a woman aged 60 to 75 in good health. Sequenced material: blood. The CDR3 nucleotides are TGTGCCAGCAGTTTGCATATCGGGGCGGACTACGAGCAGTACTTC. It codes for CASSLHIGADYEQYF.